A single sample gave rise to the 29 T cell receptor beta chains below, sequenced in a study of T cell changes during pregnancy in multiple sclerosis. Generated by immunoSEQ multiplex PCR, the TCRdb table keeps only in-frame clones and is missing some. The sample consists of tens of thousands of clones, approximately 92% of them appearing once. The material sequenced was peripheral blood, taken in the third trimester of pregnancy. These receptors were obtained from a female donor in good health, enrolled as a control in a pregnancy study.

The chain carries TRBV27 and TRBJ2-1; 7 nucleotides match TRBD1. Germline-derived CDR1 and CDR2 are MNHEY and SMNVEV (reference sequence). J gave up 6 bases and V 10 bases, and 12 bases lay outside the gene matches. CDR3 length: 14 residues. CDR3 sequence: CANSPGQYPNEQFF. CDR3 nucleotide sequence: TGTGCCAATTCTCCGGGACAGTACCCCAATGAGCAGTTCTTC.

J is TRBJ1-2 and V is TRBV19; TRBD1 might be the D (6 bases). CDR1 is LNHDA and CDR2 is SQIVND in the germline V gene (reference sequence). The CDR3 runs to 13 residues. Trimming stripped 9 bases from V and 6 bases from J, with 17 bases between. The CDR3 loop is CASRRGAMDGYTF. CDR3 in DNA: TGTGCCAGCCGCAGGGGCGCCATGGATGGCTACACCTTC.

This clone has only one observation. J is TRBJ1-5 and V is TRBV30; D gene uncertain. V lost 3 bases to trimming and J lost 4 bases, with 10 bases between them. The CDR3 loop spans 13 amino acids. CDR1 is GTSNPN, CDR2 SVGIG, per germline (reference sequence). As DNA, the CDR3 is TGTGCCTGGAGCATTCGGGAGAATCAGCCCCAGCATTTT. Translated, it gives CAWSIRENQPQHF.

V and J are TRBV19 and TRBJ2-2; the match to TRBD2 covers 14 bases. The CDR3 totals 15 residues. Germline CDR1 LNHDA, CDR2 SQIVND (reference sequence). V was pared by 9 bases and J by 7 bases, with 7 bases of the junction left unmatched. CDR3 in DNA: TGTGCCAGCTCGACTAGCGGGGGGGCCGGCGGGGAGCTGTTTTTT. Amino acids: CASSTSGGAGGELFF.

The J gene is TRBJ2-3, the V gene TRBV2; TRBD2 might be the D (6 bases). The CDR3 extends over 13 amino acids. Germline CDR1 SNHLY, CDR2 FYNNEI. The V and J ends lost 4 bases and 8 bases respectively, with 13 bases between them. CDR3 amino acids: CASSGTKEGTQYF. The CDR3 DNA reads TGTGCCAGCAGTGGGACTAAAGAGGGTACGCAGTATTTT.

For the CDR3, the DNA is TGCGCCAGCAGCCAAGATCCCGGGGTCCGAGCCGAGCAGTACTTC. This sequence encodes CASSQDPGVRAEQYF. The chain carries TRBV4-3 and TRBJ2-7, with a tentative D call TRBD2 (5 bases). Trimming stripped 0 bases from V and 6 bases from J, with 15 bases between. The CDR3 extends over 15 amino acids. CDR1 LGHNA and CDR2 YSLEER come from the germline V gene.

The chain links TRBV19 to TRBJ2-3; 11 bases are a match to TRBD2. V lost 7 bases and J lost 3; bases outside the gene matches: 9. The CDR3 has 16 amino acids. Per the germline V gene, CDR1 is LNHDA and CDR2 is SQIVND (reference sequence). CDR3 region: CASTLGLAGITDTQYF. For the CDR3, the DNA is TGTGCCAGTACCCTAGGACTAGCGGGCATAACAGATACGCAGTATTTT. The variable domain in full, with the rest retrieved from reference TRBV19 and TRBJ2-3, is DGGITQSPKYLFRKEGQNVTLSCEQNLNHDAMYWYRQDPGQGLRLIYYSQIVNDFQKGDIAEGYSVSREKKESFPLTVTSAQKNPTAFYLCASTLGLAGITDTQYFGPGTRLTVL.

The gene calls are TRBV9 and TRBJ2-2; D not certain. Germline lookup yields CDR1 SGDLS and CDR2 YYNGEE. Trimming left V 2 bases short and J 2 bases short, with 10 bases between. The CDR3 covers 15 residues. CDR3 DNA sequence: TGTGCCAGCAGCGTCGACACCTCAAACACCGGGGAGCTGTTTTTT. This encodes CASSVDTSNTGELFF.

The rearrangement uses TRBV18 and TRBJ1-1; 7 bases line up with TRBD1. The J segment lost 0 bases and the V segment lost 0 bases, leaving 4 bases of the junction unmatched. This CDR3 has 16 residues. The germline gives CDR1 KGHSH, CDR2 LQKENI. CDR3 coding DNA: TGTGCCAGCTCACCACCGGACAGGAGTTTGAACACTGAAGCTTTCTTT. Its translation is CASSPPDRSLNTEAFF.

The chain carries TRBV7-9 and TRBJ2-1; 8 nucleotides agree with TRBD2. This CDR3 has 16 amino acids. CDR1 and CDR2 (germline): SEHNR, FQNEAQ (reference sequence). Trimming removed 6 bases from V and 5 bases from J; junction bases left unmatched: 12. As DNA, the CDR3 is TGTGCCAGCAGACCAACCGGGGCGGGGGGCCACAATGAGCAGTTCTTC. This gives the protein CASRPTGAGGHNEQFF.

This chain links TRBV6-6 with TRBJ2-3; TRBD2 might be the D (6 bases). The CDR3 totals 14 residues. Deletions cut 7 bases from V and 6 bases from J, with 17 bases between. Germline CDR1 reads MNHNY; CDR2 reads SVGAGI (reference sequence). The chain's CDR3 is CASTLPGGKDTQYF. CDR3 DNA: TGTGCCAGCACTCTCCCAGGCGGGAAGGATACGCAGTATTTT.

V gene TRBV5-1 combines with J gene TRBJ2-7, with 13 bases identical to TRBD2. Germline CDR1 SGHRS, CDR2 YFSETQ. Trimming took 3 bases from V and 7 from J; bases not matched to a gene: 10. This CDR3 region has 16 residues. The CDR3 sequence is CASSWITSGGAGEQYF. The CDR3 DNA is TGCGCCAGCAGCTGGATTACTAGCGGGGGGGCCGGAGAGCAGTACTTC.

This chain uses TRBV28 with TRBJ1-3; a weak D match, TRBD1 (5 bases). Germline lookup yields CDR1 MDHEN and CDR2 SYDVKM. The CDR3 covers 15 residues. Trimming removed 4 bases from V and 0 bases from J, with 10 bases in between. CDR3 sequence (DNA): TGTGCCAGCAGTTGGGGCGGAATCTCTGGAAACACCATATATTTT. Encoded protein: CASSWGGISGNTIYF.

V gene TRBV9 combines with J gene TRBJ2-4, with a possible D match to TRBD2 (7 bases). Trimming stripped 0 bases from V and 4 bases from J, with 17 bases between. This CDR3 region has 17 residues. The germline CDR1 and CDR2 sequences are SGDLS and YYNGEE. The chain's CDR3 is CASSVAPLGGGKNIQYF. The CDR3, as DNA: TGTGCCAGCAGCGTAGCCCCTTTGGGAGGGGGTAAAAACATTCAGTACTTC.

The chain couples TRBV9 to TRBJ2-1, with D hard to call. There are 13 residues in the CDR3. In germline, CDR1 is SGDLS, CDR2 YYNGEE. The V and J ends lost 4 bases and 5 bases respectively, with 10 bases between them. This chain's CDR3 is CASSYEIDNEQFF. CDR3 bases: TGTGCCAGCAGCTACGAGATTGACAATGAGCAGTTCTTC.

The V gene is TRBV28, the J gene TRBJ1-1, with D possibly TRBD1 on 6 matching bases. The CDR3 runs to 13 residues. Trimming shortened V by 8 bases and J by 1 base, and 11 bases separated the two germline ends. Per the germline V gene, CDR1 is MDHEN and CDR2 is SYDVKM. CDR3 protein: CASQGQPNTEAFF. CDR3 nucleotide sequence: TGTGCCAGCCAGGGGCAGCCGAACACTGAAGCTTTCTTT.

The chain uses TRBV14 and TRBJ1-2, with D perhaps TRBD1 (6 bases). There are 14 residues in the CDR3. Trimming shortened V by 0 bases and J by 5 bases, and 10 bases separated the two germline ends. Germline V CDR1 and CDR2: SGHDN, FVKESK. CDR3 sequence (DNA): TGTGCCAGCAGCCAAGATTCAGGGGTGTATGGCTACACCTTC. Amino acid sequence: CASSQDSGVYGYTF.

V gene TRBV11-2 combines with J gene TRBJ2-2; 10 nucleotides agree with TRBD2. With V trimmed by 1 base and J by 1 base, 0 bases remained unmatched. The CDR3 extends over 16 amino acids. Germline CDR1 reads SGHAT; CDR2 reads FQNNGV. Here the CDR3 reads CASSLGLAGNTGELFF. The CDR3 nucleotides read TGTGCCAGCAGCTTAGGACTAGCGGGGAACACCGGGGAGCTGTTTTTT.

The chain has TRBV5-1 and TRBJ2-7; 9 bases map to TRBD2. This CDR3 is built from 16 residues. Germline CDR1 SGHRS, CDR2 YFSETQ. V was clipped by 1 base and J by 3 bases; unmatched bases: 8. This CDR3 reads CASSLSSGGVGYEQYF. The DNA of the CDR3 is TGCGCCAGCAGCTTGAGTAGCGGGGGAGTCGGCTACGAGCAGTACTTC.

The rearrangement joins TRBV6-1 to TRBJ2-3, with D possibly matching TRBD2 (6 bases). The V end was cut by 4 bases, the J end by 0 bases, with 14 bases between. CDR1 is MNHNS, CDR2 SASEGT, per germline. The CDR3 sequence is 16 residues long. CDR3 DNA: TGTGCCAGCAGTGTGTTGTGGCGGGGAAGCACAGATACGCAGTATTTT. Protein sequence: CASSVLWRGSTDTQYF.

The J gene is TRBJ2-3, the V gene TRBV5-6, with D possibly TRBD2 on 6 matching bases. Germline-derived CDR1 and CDR2 are SGHDT and YYEEEE. The CDR3 spans 16 residues. The V end lost 3 bases, the J end lost 6 bases, and 20 bases lay between the germline ends. CDR3 in amino acids: CASSSTPGLGADTQYF. The CDR3 DNA reads as TGTGCCAGCAGCTCCACACCGGGACTCGGGGCGGATACGCAGTATTTT. The full variable domain, completed using reference TRBV5-6 and TRBJ2-3, is DAGVTQSPTHLIKTRGQQVTLRCSPKSGHDTVSWYQQALGQGPQFIFQYYEEEERQRGNFPDRFSGHQFPNYSSELNVNALLLGDSALYLCASSSTPGLGADTQYFGPGTRLTVL.

This chain joins TRBV19 and TRBJ2-7; D ambiguous. The CDR3 runs 16 residues. CDR1 LNHDA and CDR2 SQIVND come from the germline V gene (reference sequence). Trimming pared 2 bases from V and 0 bases from J, leaving 14 bases between. CDR3 nucleotides: TGTGCCAGTAGTATACGTGGGCAGCTAAGCTCCTACGAGCAGTACTTC. It is translated as CASSIRGQLSSYEQYF.

This clone was seen once. V gene TRBV11-3 combines with J gene TRBJ2-2; 7 nucleotides align to TRBD2. The V segment lost 5 bases and the J segment 5 bases; nucleotides outside the gene matches: 8. CDR3 size: 15 residues. CDR1 is SGHNT and CDR2 is YENEEA in the germline V gene. CDR3 amino acids: CASSGSREATGELFF. DNA of the CDR3: TGTGCCAGCAGCGGGAGTCGGGAGGCAACCGGGGAGCTGTTTTTT.

This clone came up a few times. The V and J genes are TRBV6-6 and TRBJ1-1, with 9 bases aligning to TRBD1. The CDR3 is made up of 15 amino acids. The germline V gene encodes CDR1 MNHNY and CDR2 SVGAGI (reference sequence). V shed 7 bases, J shed 8 bases, and the junction held 14 bases outside the gene matches. The CDR3 sequence: CASMRTGDVSIEAFF. Written as DNA, the CDR3 is TGTGCCAGCATGAGGACAGGGGATGTATCTATCGAAGCTTTCTTT.

The genes are TRBV4-1 and TRBJ1-4; 7 bases map to TRBD1. This CDR3 has 14 residues. In germline, CDR1 is MGHRA, CDR2 YSYEKL. After removal of 1 base from V and 7 bases from J, the junction contained 3 bases not matched to a gene. CDR3 in DNA: TGCGCCAGCAGCCAAGGACAGGGCCTTGAAAAACTGTTTTTT. Its protein is CASSQGQGLEKLFF.

The rearrangement links TRBV6-1 to TRBJ2-7; 10 bases are shared with TRBD1. The CDR3 totals 15 residues. CDR1 is MNHNS and CDR2 is SASEGT in the germline V gene. V shed 7 bases and J 4 bases; nucleotides not matched to a gene: 10. The CDR3 DNA is TGTGCCAGCACCTCCGGTGGGACAGGGGTGTACGAGCAGTACTTC. It specifies CASTSGGTGVYEQYF.

V and J are TRBV7-3 and TRBJ2-3, with 10 bases aligning to TRBD2. CDR3 length: 15 amino acids. In germline, CDR1 is SGHTA, CDR2 FQGTGA. V lost 1 base, J lost 9 bases, and 7 bases stayed unmatched. CDR3 DNA: TGTGCCAGCAGCTTAAGAGCGGGGGGGCCTGAGACGCAGTATTTT. Translated, it gives CASSLRAGGPETQYF.

V is TRBV2 and J is TRBJ1-1; D might be TRBD1 (5 bases). V was pared by 4 bases and J by 4 bases, with 13 bases between. The V gene's germline CDR1 is SNHLY and CDR2 FYNNEI. There are 14 residues in the CDR3. For the CDR3, the DNA is TGTGCCAGCAGTGTCCAGGGCGGAACCACTGAAGCTTTCTTT. Translated, it gives CASSVQGGTTEAFF.

J is TRBJ2-5 and V is TRBV2, with 8 bases matching TRBD1. The germline V gene encodes CDR1 SNHLY and CDR2 FYNNEI. V was clipped by 5 bases and J by 5 bases; unmatched bases: 10. This CDR3 is 15 amino acids long. CDR3 in DNA: TGTGCCAGCAGTCCCGGACAGGGTGGATTTGAGACCCAGTACTTC. Translated, it gives CASSPGQGGFETQYF. The whole variable domain, remainder taken from reference TRBV2 and TRBJ2-5, is EPEVTQTPSHQVTQMGQEVILRCVPISNHLYFYWYRQILGQKVEFLVSFYNNEISEKSEIFDDQFSVERPDGSNFTLKIRSTKLEDSAMYFCASSPGQGGFETQYFGPGTRLLVL.